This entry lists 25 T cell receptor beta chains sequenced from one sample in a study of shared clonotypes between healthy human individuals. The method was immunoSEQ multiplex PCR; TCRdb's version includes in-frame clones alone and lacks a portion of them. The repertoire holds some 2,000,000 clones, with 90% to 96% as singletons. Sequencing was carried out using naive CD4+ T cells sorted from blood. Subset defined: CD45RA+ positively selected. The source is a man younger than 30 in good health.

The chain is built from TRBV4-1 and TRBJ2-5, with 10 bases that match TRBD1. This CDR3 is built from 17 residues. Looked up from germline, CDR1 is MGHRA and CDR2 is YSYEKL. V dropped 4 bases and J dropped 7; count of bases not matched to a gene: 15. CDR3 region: CASSPPSGQGIRVTQYF. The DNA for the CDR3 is TGCGCCAGCAGCCCTCCCTCGGGACAGGGGATTAGGGTGACCCAGTACTTC.

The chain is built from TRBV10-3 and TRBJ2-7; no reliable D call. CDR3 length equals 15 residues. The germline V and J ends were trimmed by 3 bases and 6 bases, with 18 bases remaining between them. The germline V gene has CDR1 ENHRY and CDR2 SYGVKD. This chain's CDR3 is CAISEGGPGISEQYF. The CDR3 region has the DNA TGTGCCATCAGTGAAGGCGGTCCCGGTATCAGCGAGCAGTACTTC.

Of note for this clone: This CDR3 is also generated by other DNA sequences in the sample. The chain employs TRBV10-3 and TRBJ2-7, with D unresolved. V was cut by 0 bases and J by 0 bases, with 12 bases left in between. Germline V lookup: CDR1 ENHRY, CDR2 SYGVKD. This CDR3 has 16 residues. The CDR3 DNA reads TGTGCCATCAGTGAGTCATCGGGCCTTAGCTCCTACGAGCAGTACTTC. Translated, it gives CAISESSGLSSYEQYF.

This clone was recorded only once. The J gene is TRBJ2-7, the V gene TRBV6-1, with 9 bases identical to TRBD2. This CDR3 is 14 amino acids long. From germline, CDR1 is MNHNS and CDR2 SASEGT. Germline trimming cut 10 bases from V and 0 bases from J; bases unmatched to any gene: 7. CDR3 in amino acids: CATYSGSSSYEQYF. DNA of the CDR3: TGTGCCACATATAGCGGGAGTTCCTCCTACGAGCAGTACTTC.

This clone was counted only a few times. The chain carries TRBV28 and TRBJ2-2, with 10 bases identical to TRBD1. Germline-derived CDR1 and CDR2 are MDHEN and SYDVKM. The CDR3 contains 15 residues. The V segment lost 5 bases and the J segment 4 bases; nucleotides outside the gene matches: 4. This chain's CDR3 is CASSTRTGGTGELFF. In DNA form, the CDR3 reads TGTGCCAGCAGTACCCGGACAGGGGGCACCGGGGAGCTGTTTTTT.

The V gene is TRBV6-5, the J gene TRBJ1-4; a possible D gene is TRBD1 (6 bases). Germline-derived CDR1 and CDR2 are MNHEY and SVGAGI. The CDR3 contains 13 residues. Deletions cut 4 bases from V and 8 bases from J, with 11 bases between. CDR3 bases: TGTGCCAGCAGTTCGGGACACTTGGAAAAACTGTTTTTT. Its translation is CASSSGHLEKLFF.

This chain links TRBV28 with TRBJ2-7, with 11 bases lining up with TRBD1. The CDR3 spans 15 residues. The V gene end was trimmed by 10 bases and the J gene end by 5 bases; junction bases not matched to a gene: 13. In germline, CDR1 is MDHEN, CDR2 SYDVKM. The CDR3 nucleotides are TGTGCCATCGTGGAGGACAGGGGGCAATCGGACGAGCAGTACTTC. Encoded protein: CAIVEDRGQSDEQYF.

The CDR3 is CASSDISTDTQYF. The CDR3 region has the DNA TGTGCCAGCAGTGATATAAGCACAGATACGCAGTATTTT. The chain recombines TRBV6-5 with TRBJ2-3; no clear D gene. From germline, CDR1 is MNHEY and CDR2 SVGAGI. V gave up 5 bases and J gave up 0 bases, with 6 bases separating them. This CDR3 region has 13 residues.

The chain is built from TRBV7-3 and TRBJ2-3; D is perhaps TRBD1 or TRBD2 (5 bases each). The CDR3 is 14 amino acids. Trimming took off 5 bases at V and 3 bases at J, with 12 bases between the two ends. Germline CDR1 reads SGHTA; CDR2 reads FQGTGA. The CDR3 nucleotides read TGTGCCAGCAGCCGGGGCGGGTCTACAGATACGCAGTATTTT. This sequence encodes CASSRGGSTDTQYF. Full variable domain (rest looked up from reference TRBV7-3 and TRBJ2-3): GAGVSQTPSNKVTEKGKYVELRCDPISGHTALYWYRQSLGQGPEFLIYFQGTGAADDSGLPNDRFFAVRPEGSVSTLKIQRTERGDSAVYLCASSRGGSTDTQYFGPGTRLTVL.

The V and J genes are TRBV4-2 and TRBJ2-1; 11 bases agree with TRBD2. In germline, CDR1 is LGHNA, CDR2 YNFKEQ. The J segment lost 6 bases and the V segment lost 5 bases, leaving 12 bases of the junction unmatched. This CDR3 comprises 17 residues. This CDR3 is CASSAEAGLAAINEQFF. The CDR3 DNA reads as TGTGCCAGCAGCGCAGAGGCGGGACTAGCGGCGATCAATGAGCAGTTCTTC.

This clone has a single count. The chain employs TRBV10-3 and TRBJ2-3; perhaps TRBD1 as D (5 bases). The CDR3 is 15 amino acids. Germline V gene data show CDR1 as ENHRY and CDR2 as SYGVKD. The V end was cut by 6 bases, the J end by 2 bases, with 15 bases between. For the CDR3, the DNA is TGTGCCATCAGGGACGCTTGGGGCGACACAGATACGCAGTATTTT. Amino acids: CAIRDAWGDTDTQYF.

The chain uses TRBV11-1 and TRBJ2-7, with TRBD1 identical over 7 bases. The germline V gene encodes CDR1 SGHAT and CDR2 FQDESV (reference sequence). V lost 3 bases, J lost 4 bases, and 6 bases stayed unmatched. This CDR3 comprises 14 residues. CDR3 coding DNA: TGTGCCAGCAGCTTGGACGGGACAGAGTACGAGCAGTACTTC. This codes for CASSLDGTEYEQYF.

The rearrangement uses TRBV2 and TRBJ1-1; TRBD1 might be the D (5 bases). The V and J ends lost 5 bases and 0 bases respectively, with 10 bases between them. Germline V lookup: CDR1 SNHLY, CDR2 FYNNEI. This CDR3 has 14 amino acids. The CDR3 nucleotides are TGTGCCAGCAGTCGGACACACATGAACACTGAAGCTTTCTTT. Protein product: CASSRTHMNTEAFF.

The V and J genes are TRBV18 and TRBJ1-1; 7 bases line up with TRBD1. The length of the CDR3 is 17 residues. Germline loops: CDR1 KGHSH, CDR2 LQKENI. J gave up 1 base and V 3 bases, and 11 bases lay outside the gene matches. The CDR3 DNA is TGTGCCAGCTCACCGGTCGCGACAGGGCCGTCGAACACTGAAGCTTTCTTT. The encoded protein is CASSPVATGPSNTEAFF.

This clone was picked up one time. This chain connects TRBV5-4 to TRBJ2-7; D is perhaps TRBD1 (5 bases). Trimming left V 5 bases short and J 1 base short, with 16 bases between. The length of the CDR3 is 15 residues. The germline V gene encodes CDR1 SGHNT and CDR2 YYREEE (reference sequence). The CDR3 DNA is TGTGCCAGCAGTACTCAGACAGAGGCTTCCTACGAGCAGTACTTC. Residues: CASSTQTEASYEQYF.

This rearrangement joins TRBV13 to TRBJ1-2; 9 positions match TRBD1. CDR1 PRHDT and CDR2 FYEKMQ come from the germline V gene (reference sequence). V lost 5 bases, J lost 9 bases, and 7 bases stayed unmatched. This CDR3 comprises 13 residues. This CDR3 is CASSPRGQGSYTF. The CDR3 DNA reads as TGTGCCAGCAGCCCCCGGGGACAGGGTAGCTACACCTTC.

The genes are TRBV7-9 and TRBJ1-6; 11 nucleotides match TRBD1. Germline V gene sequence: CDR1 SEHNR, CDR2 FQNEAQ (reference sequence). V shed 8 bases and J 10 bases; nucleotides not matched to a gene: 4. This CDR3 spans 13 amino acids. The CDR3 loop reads CASGGQGESPLHF. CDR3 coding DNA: TGTGCCAGCGGGGGACAGGGGGAATCACCCCTCCACTTT.

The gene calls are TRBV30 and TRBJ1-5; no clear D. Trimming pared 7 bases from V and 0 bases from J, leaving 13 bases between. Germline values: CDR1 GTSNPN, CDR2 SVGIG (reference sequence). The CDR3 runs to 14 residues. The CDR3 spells CALTLDNSNQPQHF. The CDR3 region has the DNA TGTGCCTTAACCCTCGACAATAGCAATCAGCCCCAGCATTTT.

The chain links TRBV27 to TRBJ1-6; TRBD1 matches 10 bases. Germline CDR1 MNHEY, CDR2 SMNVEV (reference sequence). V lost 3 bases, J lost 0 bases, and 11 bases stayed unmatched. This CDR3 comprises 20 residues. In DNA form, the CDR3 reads TGTGCCAGCAGTTTCTACAGGGGACAGGGGAATAGCTCCTATAATTCACCCCTCCACTTT. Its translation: CASSFYRGQGNSSYNSPLHF.

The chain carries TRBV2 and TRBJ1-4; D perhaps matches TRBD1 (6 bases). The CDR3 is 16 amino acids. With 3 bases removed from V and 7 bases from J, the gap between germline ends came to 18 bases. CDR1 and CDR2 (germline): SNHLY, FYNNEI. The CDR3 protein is CASSDPLGGLGEKLFF. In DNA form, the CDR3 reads TGTGCCAGCAGTGATCCTCTCGGGGGGCTTGGTGAAAAACTGTTTTTT.

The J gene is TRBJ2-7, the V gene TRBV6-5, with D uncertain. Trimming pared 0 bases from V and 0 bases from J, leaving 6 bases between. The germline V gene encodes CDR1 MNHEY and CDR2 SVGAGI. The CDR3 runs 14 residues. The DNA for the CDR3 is TGTGCCAGCAGTTACTCGAGCCACTCCTACGAGCAGTACTTC. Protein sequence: CASSYSSHSYEQYF.

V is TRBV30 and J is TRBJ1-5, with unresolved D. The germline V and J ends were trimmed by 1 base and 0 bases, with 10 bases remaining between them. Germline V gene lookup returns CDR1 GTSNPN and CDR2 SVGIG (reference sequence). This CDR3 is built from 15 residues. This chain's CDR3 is CAWSGYEYSNQPQHF. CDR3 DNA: TGTGCCTGGAGTGGGTACGAGTATAGCAATCAGCCCCAGCATTTT.

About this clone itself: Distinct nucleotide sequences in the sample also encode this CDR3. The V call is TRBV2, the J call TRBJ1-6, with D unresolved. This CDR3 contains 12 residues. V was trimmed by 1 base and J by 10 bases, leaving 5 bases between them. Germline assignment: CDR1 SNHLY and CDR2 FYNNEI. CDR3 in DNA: TGTGCCAGCAGTGAAGAACGGTCACCCCTCCACTTT. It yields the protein CASSEERSPLHF.

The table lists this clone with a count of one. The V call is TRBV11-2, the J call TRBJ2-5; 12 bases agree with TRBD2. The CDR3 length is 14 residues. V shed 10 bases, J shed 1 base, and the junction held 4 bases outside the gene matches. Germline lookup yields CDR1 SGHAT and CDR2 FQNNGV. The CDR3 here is CATGTSGFQETQYF. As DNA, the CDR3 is TGTGCCACCGGGACTAGCGGGTTCCAAGAGACCCAGTACTTC.

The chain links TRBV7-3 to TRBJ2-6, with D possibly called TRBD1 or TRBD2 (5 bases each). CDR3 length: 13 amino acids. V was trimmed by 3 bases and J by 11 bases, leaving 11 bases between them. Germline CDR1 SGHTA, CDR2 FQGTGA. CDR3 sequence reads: CASSFSGSHVLTF. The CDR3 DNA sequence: TGTGCCAGCAGCTTTTCAGGGAGTCACGTCCTGACTTTC.